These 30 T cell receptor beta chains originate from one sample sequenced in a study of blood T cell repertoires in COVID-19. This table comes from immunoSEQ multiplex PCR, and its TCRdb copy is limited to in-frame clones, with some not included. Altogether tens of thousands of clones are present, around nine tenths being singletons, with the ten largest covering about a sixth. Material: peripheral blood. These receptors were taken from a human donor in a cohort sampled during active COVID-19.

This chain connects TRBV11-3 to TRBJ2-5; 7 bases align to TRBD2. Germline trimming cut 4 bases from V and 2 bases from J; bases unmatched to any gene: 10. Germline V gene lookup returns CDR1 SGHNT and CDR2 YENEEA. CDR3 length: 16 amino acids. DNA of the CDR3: TGTGCCAGCAGCTCAAACCCAGCGGGACTACAAGAGACCCAGTACTTC. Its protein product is CASSSNPAGLQETQYF.

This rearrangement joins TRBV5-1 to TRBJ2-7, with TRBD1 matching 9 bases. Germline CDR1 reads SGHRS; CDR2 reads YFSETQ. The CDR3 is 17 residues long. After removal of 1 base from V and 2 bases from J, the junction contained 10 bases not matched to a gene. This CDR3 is CASSLRLGQGITYEQYF. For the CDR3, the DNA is TGCGCCAGCAGCTTGCGACTGGGACAGGGAATTACCTACGAGCAGTACTTC.

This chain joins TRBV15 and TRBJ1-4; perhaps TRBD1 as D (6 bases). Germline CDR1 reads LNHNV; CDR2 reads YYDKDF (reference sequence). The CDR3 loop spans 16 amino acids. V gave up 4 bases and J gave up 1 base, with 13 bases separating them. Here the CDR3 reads CATSKGNRVTNEKLFF. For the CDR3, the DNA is TGTGCCACCAGCAAAGGGAACAGGGTAACTAATGAAAAACTGTTTTTT.

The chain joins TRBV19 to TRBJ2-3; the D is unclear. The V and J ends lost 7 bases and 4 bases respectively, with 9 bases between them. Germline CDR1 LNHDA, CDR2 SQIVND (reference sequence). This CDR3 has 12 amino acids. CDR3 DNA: TGTGCCAGTACGGCAGGTTCAGATACGCAGTATTTT. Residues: CASTAGSDTQYF.

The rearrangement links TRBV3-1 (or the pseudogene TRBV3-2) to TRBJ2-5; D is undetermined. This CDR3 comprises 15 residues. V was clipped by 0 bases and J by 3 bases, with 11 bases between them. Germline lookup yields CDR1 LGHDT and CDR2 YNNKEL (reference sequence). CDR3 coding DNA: TGTGCCAGCAGCCAAGAGAGGCTTATTAAAGAGACCCAGTACTTC. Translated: CASSQERLIKETQYF.

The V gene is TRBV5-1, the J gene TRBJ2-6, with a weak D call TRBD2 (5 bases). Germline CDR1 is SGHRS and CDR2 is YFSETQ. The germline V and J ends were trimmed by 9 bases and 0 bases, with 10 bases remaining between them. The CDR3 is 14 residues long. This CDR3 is CATTDFSGANVLTF. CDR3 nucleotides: TGCGCCACTACGGACTTCTCTGGGGCCAACGTCCTGACTTTC.

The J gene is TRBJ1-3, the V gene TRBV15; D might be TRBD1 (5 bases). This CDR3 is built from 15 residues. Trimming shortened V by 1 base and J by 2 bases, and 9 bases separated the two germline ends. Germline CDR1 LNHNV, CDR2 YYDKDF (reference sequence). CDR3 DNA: TGTGCCACCAGCAGAGCTTCAGGGACTGGAAACACCATATATTTT. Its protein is CATSRASGTGNTIYF.

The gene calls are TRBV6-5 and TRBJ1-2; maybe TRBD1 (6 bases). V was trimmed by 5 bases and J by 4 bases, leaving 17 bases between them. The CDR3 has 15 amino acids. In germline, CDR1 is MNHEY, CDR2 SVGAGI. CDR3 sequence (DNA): TGTGCCAGCAGTCAGGGCGCAGGGGTAAGCTATGGCTACACCTTC. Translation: CASSQGAGVSYGYTF.

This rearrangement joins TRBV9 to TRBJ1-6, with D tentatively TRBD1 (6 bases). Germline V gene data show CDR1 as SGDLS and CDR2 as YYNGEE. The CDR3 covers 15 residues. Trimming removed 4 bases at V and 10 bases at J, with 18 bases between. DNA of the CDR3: TGTGCCAGCAGCCTCCAGACAGGCTCTGGGTCACCCCTCCACTTT. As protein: CASSLQTGSGSPLHF.

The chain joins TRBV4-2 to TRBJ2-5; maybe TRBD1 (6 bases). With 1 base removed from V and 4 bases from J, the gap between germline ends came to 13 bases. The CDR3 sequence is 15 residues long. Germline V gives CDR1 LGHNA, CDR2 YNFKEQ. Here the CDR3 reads CASSQGDAGAETQYF. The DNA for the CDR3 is TGTGCCAGCAGCCAAGGGGATGCAGGGGCAGAGACCCAGTACTTC.

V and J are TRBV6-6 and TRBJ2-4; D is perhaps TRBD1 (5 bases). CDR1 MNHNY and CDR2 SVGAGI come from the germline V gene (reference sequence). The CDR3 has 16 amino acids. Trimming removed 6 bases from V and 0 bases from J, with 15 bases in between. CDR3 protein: CASRDRSKLAKNIQYF. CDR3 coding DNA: TGTGCCAGCAGAGACAGATCAAAACTAGCCAAAAACATTCAGTACTTC.

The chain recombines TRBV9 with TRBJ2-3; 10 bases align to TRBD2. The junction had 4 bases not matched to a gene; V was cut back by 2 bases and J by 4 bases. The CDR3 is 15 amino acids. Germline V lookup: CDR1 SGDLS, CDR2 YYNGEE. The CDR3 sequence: CASSVSGGGADTQYF. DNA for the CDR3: TGTGCCAGCAGCGTGAGCGGGGGGGGTGCAGATACGCAGTATTTT.

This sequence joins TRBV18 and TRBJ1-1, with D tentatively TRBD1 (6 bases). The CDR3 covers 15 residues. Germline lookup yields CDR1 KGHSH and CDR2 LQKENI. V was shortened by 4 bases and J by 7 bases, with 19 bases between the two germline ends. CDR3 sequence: CASSLTSTGTIEAFF. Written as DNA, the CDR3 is TGTGCCAGCTCACTGACCTCGACAGGTACTATTGAAGCTTTCTTT. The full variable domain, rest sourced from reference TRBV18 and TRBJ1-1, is NAGVMQNPRHLVRRRGQEARLRCSPMKGHSHVYWYRQLPEEGLKFMVYLQKENIIDESGMPKERFSAEFPKEGPSILRIQQVVRGDSAAYFCASSLTSTGTIEAFFGQGTRLTVV.

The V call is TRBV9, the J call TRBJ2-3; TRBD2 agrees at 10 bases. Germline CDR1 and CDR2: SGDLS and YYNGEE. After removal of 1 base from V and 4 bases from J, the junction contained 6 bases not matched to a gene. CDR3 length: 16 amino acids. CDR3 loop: CASSVRSGGAPDTQYF. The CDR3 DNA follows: TGTGCCAGCAGCGTAAGAAGCGGGGGGGCTCCAGATACGCAGTATTTT.

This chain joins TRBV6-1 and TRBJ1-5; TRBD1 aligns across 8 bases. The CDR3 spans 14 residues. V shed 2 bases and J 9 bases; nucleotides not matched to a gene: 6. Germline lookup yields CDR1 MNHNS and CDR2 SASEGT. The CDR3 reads CASSESRGLLPQHF. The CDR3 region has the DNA TGTGCCAGCAGTGAAAGCAGGGGGCTGTTGCCCCAGCATTTT.

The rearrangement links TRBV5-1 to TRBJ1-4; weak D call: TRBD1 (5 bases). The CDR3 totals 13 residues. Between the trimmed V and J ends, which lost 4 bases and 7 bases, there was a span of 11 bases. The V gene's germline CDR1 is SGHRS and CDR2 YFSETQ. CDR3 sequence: CASSTPGSEKLFF. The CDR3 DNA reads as TGCGCCAGCAGCACACCAGGGTCTGAAAAACTGTTTTTT.

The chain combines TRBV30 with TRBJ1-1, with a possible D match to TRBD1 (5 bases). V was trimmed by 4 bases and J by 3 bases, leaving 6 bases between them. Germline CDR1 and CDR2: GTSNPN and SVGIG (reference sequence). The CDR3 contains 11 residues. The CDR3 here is CAWTGHTEAFF. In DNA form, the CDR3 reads TGTGCCTGGACAGGGCACACTGAAGCTTTCTTT.

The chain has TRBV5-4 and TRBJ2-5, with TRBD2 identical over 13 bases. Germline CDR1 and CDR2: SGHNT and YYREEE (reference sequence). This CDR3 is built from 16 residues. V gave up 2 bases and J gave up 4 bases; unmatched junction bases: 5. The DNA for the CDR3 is TGTGCCAGCAGCTTTCGACTAGCGGGGGGAAGAGAGACCCAGTACTTC. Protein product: CASSFRLAGGRETQYF.

The chain's CDR3 is CASSENGLRSSYNEQFF. CDR3 nucleotide sequence: TGTGCCAGCAGTGAAAATGGCTTGAGGAGCTCCTACAATGAGCAGTTCTTC. This chain uses TRBV6-1 with TRBJ2-1; D not certain. V lost 2 bases, J lost 0 bases, and 14 bases lay in between. The CDR3 has 17 residues. Germline V gives CDR1 MNHNS, CDR2 SASEGT.

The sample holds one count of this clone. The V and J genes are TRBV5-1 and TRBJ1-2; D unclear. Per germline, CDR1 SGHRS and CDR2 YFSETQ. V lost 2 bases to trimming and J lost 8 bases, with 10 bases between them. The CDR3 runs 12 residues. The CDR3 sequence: CASSFEVGGYTF. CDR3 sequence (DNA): TGCGCCAGCAGCTTTGAGGTCGGCGGCTACACCTTC.

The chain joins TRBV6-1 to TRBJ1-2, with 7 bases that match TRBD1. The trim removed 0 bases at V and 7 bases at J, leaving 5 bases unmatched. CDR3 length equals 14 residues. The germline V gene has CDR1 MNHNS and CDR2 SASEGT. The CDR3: CASSEAQGVGGYTF. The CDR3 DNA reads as TGTGCCAGCAGTGAAGCGCAGGGGGTTGGTGGCTACACCTTC.

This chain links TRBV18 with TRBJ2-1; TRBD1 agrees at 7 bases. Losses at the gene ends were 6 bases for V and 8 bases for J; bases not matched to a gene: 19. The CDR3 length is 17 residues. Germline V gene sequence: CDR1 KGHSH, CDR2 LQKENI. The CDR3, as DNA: TGTGCCAGCTCCCGAAAACAGGGGATCCTCGGTTTCGATGAGCAGTTCTTC. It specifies CASSRKQGILGFDEQFF.

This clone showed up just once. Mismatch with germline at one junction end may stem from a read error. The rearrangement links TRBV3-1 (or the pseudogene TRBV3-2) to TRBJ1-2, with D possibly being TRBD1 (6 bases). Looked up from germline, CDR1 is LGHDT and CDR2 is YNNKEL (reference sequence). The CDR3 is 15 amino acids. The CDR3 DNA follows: TGTGCCAGCAGCCCGGACAGTCGCATACGGTATGGCCACACCTTC. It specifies CASSPDSRIRYGHTF.

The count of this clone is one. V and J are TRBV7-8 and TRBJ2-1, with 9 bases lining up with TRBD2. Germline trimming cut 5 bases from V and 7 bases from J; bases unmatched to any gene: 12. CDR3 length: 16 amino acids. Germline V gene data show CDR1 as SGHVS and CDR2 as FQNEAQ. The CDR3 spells CASSVHQAGGGNEQFF. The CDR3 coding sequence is TGTGCCAGCAGCGTACATCAAGCGGGGGGAGGGAATGAGCAGTTCTTC. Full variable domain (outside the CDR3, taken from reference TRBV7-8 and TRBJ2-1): GAGVSQSPRYKVAKRGQDVALRCDPISGHVSLFWYQQALGQGPEFLTYFQNEAQLDKSGLPSDRFFAERPEGSVSTLKIQRTQQEDSAVYLCASSVHQAGGGNEQFFGPGTRLTVL.

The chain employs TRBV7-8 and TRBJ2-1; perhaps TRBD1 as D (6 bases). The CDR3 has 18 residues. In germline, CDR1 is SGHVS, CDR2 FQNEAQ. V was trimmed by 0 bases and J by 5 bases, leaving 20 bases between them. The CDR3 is CASSLAVARTRGNNEQFF. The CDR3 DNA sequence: TGTGCCAGCAGCTTAGCGGTGGCAAGAACTAGGGGGAACAATGAGCAGTTCTTC.

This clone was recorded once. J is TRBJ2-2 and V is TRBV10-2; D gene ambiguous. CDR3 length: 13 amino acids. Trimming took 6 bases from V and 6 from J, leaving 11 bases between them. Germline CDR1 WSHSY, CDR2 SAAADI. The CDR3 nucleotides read TGCGCCAGCAGAGAAACACCGTCCGGGGAGCTGTTTTTT. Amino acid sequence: CASRETPSGELFF.

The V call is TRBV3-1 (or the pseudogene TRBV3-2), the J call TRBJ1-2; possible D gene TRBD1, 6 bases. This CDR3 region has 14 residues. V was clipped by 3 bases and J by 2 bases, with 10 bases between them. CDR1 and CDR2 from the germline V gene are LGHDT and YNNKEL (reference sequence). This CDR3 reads CASSHRQENYGYTF. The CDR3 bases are TGTGCCAGCAGCCACCGACAGGAGAACTATGGCTACACCTTC.

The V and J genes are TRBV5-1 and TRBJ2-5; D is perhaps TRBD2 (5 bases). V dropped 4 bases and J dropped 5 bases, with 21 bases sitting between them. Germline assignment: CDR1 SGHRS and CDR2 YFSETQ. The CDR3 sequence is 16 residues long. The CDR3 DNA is TGCGCCAGCAGCGCGGGTCAGCAGGCGAACTGGGAGACCCAGTACTTC. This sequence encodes CASSAGQQANWETQYF. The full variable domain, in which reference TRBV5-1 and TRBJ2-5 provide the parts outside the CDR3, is KAGVTQTPRYLIKTRGQQVTLSCSPISGHRSVSWYQQTPGQGLQFLFEYFSETQRNKGNFPGRFSGRQFSNSRSEMNVSTLELGDSALYLCASSAGQQANWETQYFGPGTRLLVL.

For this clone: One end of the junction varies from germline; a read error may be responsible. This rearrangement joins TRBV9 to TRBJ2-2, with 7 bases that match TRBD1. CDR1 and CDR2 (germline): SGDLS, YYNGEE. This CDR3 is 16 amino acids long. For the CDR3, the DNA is TGTGCCAGCAACGTAGATTTGGGGACAGACGGCGGGGAGCTGTTTTTT. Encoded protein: CASNVDLGTDGGELFF.

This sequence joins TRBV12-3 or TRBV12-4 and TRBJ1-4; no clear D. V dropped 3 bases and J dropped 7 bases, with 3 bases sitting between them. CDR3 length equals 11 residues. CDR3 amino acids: CASSFREKLFF. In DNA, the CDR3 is TGTGCCAGCAGTTTTCGTGAAAAACTGTTTTTT.